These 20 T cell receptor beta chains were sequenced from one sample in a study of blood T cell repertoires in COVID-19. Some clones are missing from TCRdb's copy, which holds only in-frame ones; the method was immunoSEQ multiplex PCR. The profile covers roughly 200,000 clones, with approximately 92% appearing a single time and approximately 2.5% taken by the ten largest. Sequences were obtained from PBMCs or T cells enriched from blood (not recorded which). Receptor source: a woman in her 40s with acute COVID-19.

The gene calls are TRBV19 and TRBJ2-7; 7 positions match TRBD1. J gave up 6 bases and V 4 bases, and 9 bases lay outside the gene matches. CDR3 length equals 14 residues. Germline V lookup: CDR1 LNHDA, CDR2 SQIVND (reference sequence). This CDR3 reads CASSREQGSVEQYF. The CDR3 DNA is TGTGCCAGTAGTAGAGAACAGGGGTCTGTCGAGCAGTACTTC. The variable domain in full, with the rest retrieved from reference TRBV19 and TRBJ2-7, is DGGITQSPKYLFRKEGQNVTLSCEQNLNHDAMYWYRQDPGQGLRLIYYSQIVNDFQKGDIAEGYSVSREKKESFPLTVTSAQKNPTAFYLCASSREQGSVEQYFGPGTRLTVT.

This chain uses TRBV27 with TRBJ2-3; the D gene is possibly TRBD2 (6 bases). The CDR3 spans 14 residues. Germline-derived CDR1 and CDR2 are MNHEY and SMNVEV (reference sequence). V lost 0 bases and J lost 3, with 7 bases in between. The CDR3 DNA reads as TGTGCCAGCAGTTTATCACGGGGGACAGATACGCAGTATTTT. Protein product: CASSLSRGTDTQYF.

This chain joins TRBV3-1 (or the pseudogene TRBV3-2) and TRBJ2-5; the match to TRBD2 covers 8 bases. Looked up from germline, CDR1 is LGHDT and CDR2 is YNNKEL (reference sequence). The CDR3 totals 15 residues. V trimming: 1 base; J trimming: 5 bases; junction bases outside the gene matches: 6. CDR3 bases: TGTGCCAGCAGCCAAGTCACGGGAGGGCTTGAGACCCAGTACTTC. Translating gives CASSQVTGGLETQYF.

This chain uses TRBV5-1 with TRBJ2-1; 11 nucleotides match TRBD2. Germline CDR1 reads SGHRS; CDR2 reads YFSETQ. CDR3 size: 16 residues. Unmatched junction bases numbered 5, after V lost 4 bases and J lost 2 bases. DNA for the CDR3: TGCGCCAGCAGCGGGGGGACTAGCGGTGCCTACAATGAGCAGTTCTTC. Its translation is CASSGGTSGAYNEQFF. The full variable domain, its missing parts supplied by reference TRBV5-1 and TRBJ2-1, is KAGVTQTPRYLIKTRGQQVTLSCSPISGHRSVSWYQQTPGQGLQFLFEYFSETQRNKGNFPGRFSGRQFSNSRSEMNVSTLELGDSALYLCASSGGTSGAYNEQFFGPGTRLTVL.

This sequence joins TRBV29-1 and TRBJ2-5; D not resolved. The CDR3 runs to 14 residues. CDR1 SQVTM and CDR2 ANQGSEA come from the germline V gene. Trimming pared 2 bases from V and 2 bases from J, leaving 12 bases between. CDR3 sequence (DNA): TGCAGCGTTGAAAAGTTGTCAGAACAAGAGACCCAGTACTTC. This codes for CSVEKLSEQETQYF.

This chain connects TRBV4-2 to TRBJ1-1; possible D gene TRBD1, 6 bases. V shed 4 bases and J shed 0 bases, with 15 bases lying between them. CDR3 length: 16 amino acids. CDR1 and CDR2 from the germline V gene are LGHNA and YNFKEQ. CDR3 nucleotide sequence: TGTGCCAGCAGCCCACAGGGAAGGGGAGTGAACACTGAAGCTTTCTTT. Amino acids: CASSPQGRGVNTEAFF.

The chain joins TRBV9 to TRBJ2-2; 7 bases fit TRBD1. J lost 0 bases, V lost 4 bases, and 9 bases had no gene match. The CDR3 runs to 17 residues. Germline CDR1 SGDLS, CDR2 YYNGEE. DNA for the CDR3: TGTGCCAGCAGCCCTACCTGGACAGGCACGAACACCGGGGAGCTGTTTTTT. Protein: CASSPTWTGTNTGELFF.

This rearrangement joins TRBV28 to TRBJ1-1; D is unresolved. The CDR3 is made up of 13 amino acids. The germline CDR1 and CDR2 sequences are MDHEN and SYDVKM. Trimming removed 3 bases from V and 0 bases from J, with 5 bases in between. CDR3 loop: CASSFGLNTEAFF. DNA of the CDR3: TGTGCCAGCAGTTTTGGGCTGAACACTGAAGCTTTCTTT.

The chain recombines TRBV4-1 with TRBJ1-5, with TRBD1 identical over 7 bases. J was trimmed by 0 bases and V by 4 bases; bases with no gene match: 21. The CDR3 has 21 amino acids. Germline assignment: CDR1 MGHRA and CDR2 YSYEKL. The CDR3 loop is CASSPGVGTGATPYSNQPQHF. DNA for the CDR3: TGCGCCAGCAGCCCGGGGGTAGGTACAGGGGCTACTCCCTATAGCAATCAGCCCCAGCATTTT.

This CDR3 reads CASSPRSGRDTEAFF. CDR3 sequence (DNA): TGTGCCAGCAGCCCTAGGTCGGGGAGGGACACTGAAGCTTTCTTT. This chain links TRBV7-3 with TRBJ1-1; the D is unclear. CDR3 length equals 15 residues. Germline CDR1 and CDR2: SGHTA and FQGTGA. With 5 bases removed from V and 3 bases from J, the gap between germline ends came to 16 bases.

CDR3 loop: CASSPDRFVQPQHF. CDR3 bases: TGTGCCAGCAGTCCGGACAGGTTTGTTCAGCCCCAGCATTTT. The chain links TRBV6-5 to TRBJ1-5; 7 bases fit TRBD1. Trimming removed 5 bases from V and 6 bases from J; junction bases left unmatched: 7. Germline V gene data show CDR1 as MNHEY and CDR2 as SVGAGI. There are 14 residues in the CDR3.

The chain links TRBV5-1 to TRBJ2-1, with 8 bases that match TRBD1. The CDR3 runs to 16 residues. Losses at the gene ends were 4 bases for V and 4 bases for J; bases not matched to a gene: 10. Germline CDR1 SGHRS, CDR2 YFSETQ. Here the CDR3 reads CASSRTTGDRYNEQFF. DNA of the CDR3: TGCGCCAGCAGCCGGACGACAGGGGACCGTTACAATGAGCAGTTCTTC.

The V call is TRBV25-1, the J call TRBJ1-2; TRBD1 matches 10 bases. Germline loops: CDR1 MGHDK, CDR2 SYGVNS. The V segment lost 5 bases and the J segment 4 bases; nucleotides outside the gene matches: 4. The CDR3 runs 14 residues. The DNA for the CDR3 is TGTGCCAGCAGTCCGGGACAGGGGATCTATGGCTACACCTTC. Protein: CASSPGQGIYGYTF.

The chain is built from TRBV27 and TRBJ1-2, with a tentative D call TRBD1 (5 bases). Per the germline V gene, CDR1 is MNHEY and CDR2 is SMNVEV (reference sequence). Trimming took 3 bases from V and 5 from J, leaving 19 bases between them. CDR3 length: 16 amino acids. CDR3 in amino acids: CASSFRANRGGYGYTF. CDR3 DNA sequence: TGTGCCAGCAGTTTCAGGGCCAATAGAGGTGGATATGGCTACACCTTC.

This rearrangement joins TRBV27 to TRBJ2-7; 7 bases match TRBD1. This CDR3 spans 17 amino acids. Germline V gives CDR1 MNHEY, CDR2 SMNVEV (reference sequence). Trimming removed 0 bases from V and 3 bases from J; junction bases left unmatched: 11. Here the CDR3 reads CASSLSFPSTGYYEQYF. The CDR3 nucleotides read TGTGCCAGCAGTTTATCGTTCCCCTCGACAGGGTACTACGAGCAGTACTTC.

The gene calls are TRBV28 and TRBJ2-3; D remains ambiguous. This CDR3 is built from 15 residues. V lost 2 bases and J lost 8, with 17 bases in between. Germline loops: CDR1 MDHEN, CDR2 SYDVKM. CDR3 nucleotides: TGTGCCAGCAGTTTAGTCTTGGCAAGTTTAGCTACGCAGTATTTT. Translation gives CASSLVLASLATQYF.

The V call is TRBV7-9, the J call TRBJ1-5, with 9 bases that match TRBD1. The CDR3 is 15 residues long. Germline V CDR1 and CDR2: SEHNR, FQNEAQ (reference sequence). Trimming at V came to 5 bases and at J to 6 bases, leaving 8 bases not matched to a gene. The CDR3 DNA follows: TGTGCCAGCAGCCGGACAGGGGAGGTCAGTCAGCCCCAGCATTTT. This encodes CASSRTGEVSQPQHF.

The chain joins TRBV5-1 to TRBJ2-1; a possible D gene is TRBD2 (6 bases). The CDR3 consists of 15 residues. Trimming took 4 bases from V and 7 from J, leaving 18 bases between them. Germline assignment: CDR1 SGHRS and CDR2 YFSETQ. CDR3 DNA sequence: TGCGCCAGCAGCCCCCCCGGGACTGGGGGGAATGAGCAGTTCTTC. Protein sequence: CASSPPGTGGNEQFF. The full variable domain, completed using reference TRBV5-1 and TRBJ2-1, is KAGVTQTPRYLIKTRGQQVTLSCSPISGHRSVSWYQQTPGQGLQFLFEYFSETQRNKGNFPGRFSGRQFSNSRSEMNVSTLELGDSALYLCASSPPGTGGNEQFFGPGTRLTVL.

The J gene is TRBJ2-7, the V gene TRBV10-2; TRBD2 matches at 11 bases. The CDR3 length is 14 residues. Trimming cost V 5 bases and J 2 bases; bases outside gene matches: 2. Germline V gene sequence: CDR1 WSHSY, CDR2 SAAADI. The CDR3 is CASSQGLAAYEQYF. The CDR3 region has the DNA TGCGCCAGCAGTCAGGGACTAGCGGCCTACGAGCAGTACTTC.

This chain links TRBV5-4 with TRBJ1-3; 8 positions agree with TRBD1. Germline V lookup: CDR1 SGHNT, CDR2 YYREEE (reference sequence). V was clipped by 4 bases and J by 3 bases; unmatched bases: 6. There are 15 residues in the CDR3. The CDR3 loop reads CASSTKTGVGNTIYF. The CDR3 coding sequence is TGTGCCAGCAGCACCAAGACAGGGGTTGGAAACACCATATATTTT.